The clone carrying this T cell receptor (beta chain) was seen a handful of times. The sample is drawn from a study of CD8+CD57+ T cells in acquired aplastic anemia. Study in general: Sorted CD4+ and CD8+ cells yielded roughly 3.2 ug of DNA on average.

Germline-derived CDR1 and CDR2 are KGHDR and SFDVKD. CDR3 size: 13 residues. V was cut by 4 bases and J by 0 bases, with 4 bases left in between. TCR beta VDJ combinations and CDR3 sequences were profiled from genomic DNA. MiXCR, run by TCRdb on the reads, gives a single entry per CDR3 protein. The sample records 150,000 to 200,000 distinct CDR3 sequences, roughly 45% being singletons. The material sequenced was sorted CD4+, CD8+, or CD8+CD57+ T cells (not recorded which) from PBMCs. This chain links TRBV24-1 with TRBJ2-3; D ambiguous. The clonotype was recovered from a human donor in good health. CDR3 nucleotide sequence: TGTGCCACCAGTGAGGCTAGCACAGATACGCAGTATTTT. Its protein is CATSEASTDTQYF.